The rows below give T cell receptor beta chains drawn from one sample of a study of cytotoxic CD8 clonotypes in ibrutinib-treated CLL. The table came from immunoSEQ multiplex PCR; TCRdb's copy has only in-frame clones and leaves some out. The profile shows around 25,000 clones, around 69% of them singletons. The sample here was PBMCs, taken at disease progression, from a patient treated with ibrutinib. All receptors come from a human donor with chronic lymphocytic leukemia. Each CDR3 is given with its conserved first and last residue. A D gene is named only where the DNA matches it firmly. Clone size is stated in some rows and not others, as once, few, many or a class when expanded.

J: TRBJ2-5; D: TRBD2; size: NA; V: TRBV9; length: 16; CDR3: CASSVAAGGPGETQYF; DNA: TGTGCCAGCAGCGTAGCCGCGGGGGGGCCTGGAGAGACCCAGTACTTC
J: TRBJ1-2; D: NA; size: NA; V: TRBV4-1; length: 16; CDR3: CASSHREGAVLYGYTF; DNA: TGCGCCAGCAGCCACCGAGAAGGGGCTGTACTCTATGGCTACACCTTC
J: TRBJ1-2; D: TRBD1; size: few; V: TRBV6-1; length: 13; CDR3: CASSETGVDGYTF; DNA: TGTGCCAGCAGTGAAACAGGGGTGGATGGCTACACCTTC
J: TRBJ2-1; D: NA; size: NA; V: TRBV9; length: 14; CDR3: CASSEQGPLDEQFF; DNA: TGTGCCAGCAGCGAACAGGGACCTTTGGATGAGCAGTTCTTC
J: TRBJ2-7; D: NA; size: NA; V: TRBV19; length: 13; CDR3: CASSTRAPYEQYF; DNA: TGTGCCAGTAGTACCCGGGCCCCCTACGAGCAGTACTTC
J: TRBJ1-2; D: NA; size: NA; V: TRBV19; length: 19; CDR3: CASSMGKNLGSDSNYGYTF; DNA: TGTGCCAGTAGTATGGGGAAAAACTTGGGGAGCGATAGTAACTATGGCTACACCTTC
J: TRBJ2-5; D: NA; size: NA; V: TRBV11-2; length: 13; CDR3: CASSPPIQETQYF; DNA: TGTGCCAGCAGCCCCCCCATCCAAGAGACCCAGTACTTC
J: TRBJ1-2; D: NA; size: NA; V: TRBV7-3; length: 13; CDR3: CASSLTGGYGYTF; DNA: TGTGCCAGCAGCTTGACGGGGGGCTATGGCTACACCTTC
J: TRBJ1-5; D: NA; size: NA; V: TRBV11-3; length: 18; CDR3: CASSLEASRGRTNQPQHF; DNA: TGTGCCAGCAGCTTAGAAGCTTCTCGGGGCAGGACCAATCAGCCCCAGCATTTT
J: TRBJ1-1; D: NA; size: NA; V: TRBV9; length: 14; CDR3: CASSASGPQSEAFF; DNA: TGTGCCAGCAGCGCTTCCGGGCCCCAGAGTGAAGCTTTCTTT
J: TRBJ2-7; D: NA; size: few; V: TRBV27; length: 14; CDR3: CASSAGTVPSEQYF; DNA: TGTGCCAGCAGTGCCGGGACGGTCCCGTCCGAGCAGTACTTC
J: TRBJ1-2; D: TRBD1; size: NA; V: TRBV27; length: 14; CDR3: CASSFGTGQRGYTF; DNA: TGTGCCAGCAGTTTTGGGACAGGTCAACGCGGCTACACCTTC
J: TRBJ2-7; D: TRBD1; size: NA; V: TRBV5-6; length: 15; CDR3: CASSHPRTGKYEQYF; DNA: TGTGCCAGCAGCCACCCCAGGACAGGGAAATACGAGCAGTACTTC
J: TRBJ2-5; D: NA; size: NA; V: TRBV4-2; length: 13; CDR3: CASSQGETAQQYF; DNA: TGTGCCAGCAGCCAAGGGGAGACGGCACAGCAGTACTTC
J: TRBJ2-3; D: NA; size: once; V: TRBV9; length: 12; CDR3: CASSLRTDTQYF; DNA: TGTGCCAGCAGCCTCCGCACAGATACGCAGTATTTT
J: TRBJ1-5; D: NA; size: NA; V: TRBV19; length: 13; CDR3: CASSPYKTQPQHF; DNA: TGTGCCAGTAGTCCTTACAAGACTCAGCCCCAGCATTTT
J: TRBJ2-3; D: NA; size: NA; V: TRBV12-2; length: 20; CDR3: CASRLADAETSGGASDTQYF; DNA: TGTGCAAGTCGCTTAGCTGATGCGGAGACTAGCGGGGGGGCATCAGATACGCAGTATTTT
J: TRBJ1-5; D: NA; size: NA; V: TRBV27; length: 13; CDR3: CASRLYSNQPQHF; DNA: TGTGCCAGCAGGTTATATAGCAATCAGCCCCAGCATTTT
J: TRBJ1-3; D: NA; size: many; V: TRBV4-3; length: 15; CDR3: CASSQFGGDGNTIYF; DNA: TGCGCCAGCAGCCAATTTGGGGGGGATGGAAACACCATATATTTT
J: TRBJ1-1; D: TRBD1; size: NA; V: TRBV7-9; length: 14; CDR3: CASSSRQGRDEAFF; DNA: TGTGCCAGCAGCTCCCGACAGGGACGAGATGAAGCTTTCTTT
J: TRBJ1-1; D: NA; size: NA; V: TRBV5-1; length: 14; CDR3: CASSLSPTHTEAFF; DNA: TGCGCCAGCAGCTTAAGTCCCACGCACACTGAAGCTTTCTTT
J: TRBJ2-3; D: NA; size: NA; V: TRBV5-1; length: 13; CDR3: CASSLGLADTQYF; DNA: TGCGCCAGCAGCTTGGGACTAGCAGATACGCAGTATTTT
J: TRBJ1-3; D: TRBD1; size: NA; V: TRBV30; length: 14; CDR3: CAWSGQGAGNTIYF; DNA: TGTGCCTGGAGTGGACAGGGAGCCGGAAACACCATATATTTT
J: TRBJ2-7; D: NA; size: NA; V: TRBV6-1; length: 15; CDR3: CASSGRQPPSYEQYF; DNA: TGTGCCAGCAGTGGCAGACAGCCCCCTTCCTACGAGCAGTACTTC
J: TRBJ1-6; D: NA; size: NA; V: TRBV6-5; length: 13; CDR3: CASSSGGGAPLHF; DNA: TGTGCCAGCAGCTCGGGTGGGGGGGCACCCCTCCACTTT